Listed below are T cell receptor beta chains from one sample, sequenced in a study of response to subunit inactivated influenza vaccine. TCRdb fed the RT-PCR reads into MiXCR, producing one record per CDR3 protein. The table lists 600,000 to 850,000 distinct CDR3 sequences, 14% of them singletons. Source: PBMCs from blood, taken less than 15 days before vaccination. These receptors all come from a man aged 50 or older who received an inactivated influenza vaccine. The CDR3 runs from the conserved cysteine through the conserved F or W. D genes are given only for firm matches. Some rows have no size entry. The others give once, few or many, or a class for an expanded clone.

clone_size,j_call,d_call,v_call,cdr3_nt,cdr3_aa
.,TRBJ1-1,TRBD1,TRBV12-3/TRBV12-4,TGTGCCAGCAGAGACCGACAGGGCCGGTTCACTGAAGCTTTCTTT,CASRDRQGRFTEAFF
.,TRBJ1-3,.,TRBV6-1,TGTGCCAGCAGCCCCGCAGCCTACTCTGGAAACACCATATATTTT,CASSPAAYSGNTIYF
.,TRBJ1-1,.,TRBV20-1,TGCGTTGCCCCGGAGGGGCTTGAAGCTTTCTTT,CVAPEGLEAFF
.,TRBJ2-5,.,TRBV5-1,TGCGCCAGCAGCTTGGCCGAGCCAACTATGCAAGAGACCCAGTACTTC,CASSLAEPTMQETQYF
.,TRBJ1-5,TRBD1,TRBV27,TGTGCCAGCAGGCCGGACAGGGGGCTAAATCAGCCCCAGCATTTT,CASRPDRGLNQPQHF
many,TRBJ2-7,.,TRBV7-2,TGTGCCAGCAGCCGTCAGGGTGCCTACGAGCAGTACTTC,CASSRQGAYEQYF
.,TRBJ2-4,TRBD2,TRBV7-3,TGTGCCAGCAGCCGTAGCGGGTCACCCAAAAACATTCAGTACTTC,CASSRSGSPKNIQYF
few,TRBJ2-1,TRBD2,TRBV4-2,TGTGCCAGCAGCCTATTTTCCTGGGGACTAGCGGCGTACAATGAGCAGTTCTTC,CASSLFSWGLAAYNEQFF
few,TRBJ2-7,.,TRBV6-5,TGTGCCAGCAGTTACTCACACTCAGGACAGTACGAGCAGTACTTC,CASSYSHSGQYEQYF
.,TRBJ2-5,.,TRBV13,TGTGCCAGCAGCTTTCAGCTAGGGGAGACCCAGTACTTC,CASSFQLGETQYF
.,TRBJ2-7,.,TRBV7-6,TGTGCCAGCAGCTTAGCGGAAGCAGGGAGCGAGCAGTACTTC,CASSLAEAGSEQYF
.,TRBJ2-7,.,TRBV7-2,TGTGCCAGCAGCTTAGATGGCGGAGTCTACGAGCAGTACTTC,CASSLDGGVYEQYF
many,TRBJ2-1,.,TRBV3-1,TGTGCCAGCAGCCGCCTGGATAATGAGCAGTTCTTC,CASSRLDNEQFF
.,TRBJ2-4,TRBD2,TRBV20-1,TGCAGTGCTAGAGCCGGGGAGGGAAAAAACATTCAGTACTTC,CSARAGEGKNIQYF
few,TRBJ2-4,.,TRBV18,TGTGCCAGCTCACCAGCAGGGGCCCTAGCCAAAAACATTCAGTACTTC,CASSPAGALAKNIQYF
.,TRBJ1-4,TRBD1,TRBV4-2,TGTGCCAGCAGCCAAAGCCCTGGGACAGGCGCAAATGAAAAACTGTTTTTT,CASSQSPGTGANEKLFF
.,TRBJ1-6,.,TRBV20-1,TGCAGTGCTAAAACACCGTATAATTCACCCCTCCACTTT,CSAKTPYNSPLHF
.,TRBJ2-3,.,TRBV28,TGTGCCAGCCGAAGGGACCTAATGGGGGATACGCAGTATTTT,CASRRDLMGDTQYF
few,TRBJ2-3,.,TRBV15,TGTGCCACCAGCCCCAACGTGGGGGATACGCAGTATTTT,CATSPNVGDTQYF
many,TRBJ1-1,.,TRBV7-3,TGTGCCAGCAGCCTATCAGGTAGCACTGAAGCTTTCTTT,CASSLSGSTEAFF
few,TRBJ2-7,.,TRBV7-2,TGTGCCAGCAGCTTAACGCGGCAGGGTCCCTACGAGCAGTACTTC,CASSLTRQGPYEQYF
few,TRBJ2-6,TRBD1,TRBV24-1,TGTGCCACCAGTGATGGGACAGGGGTATCTGGGGCCAACGTCCTGACTTTC,CATSDGTGVSGANVLTF
many,TRBJ2-1,TRBD2,TRBV20-1,TGCAGTGCTATCTCAACCCGGGGGACTATTCGAAATGAGCAGTTCTTC,CSAISTRGTIRNEQFF
few,TRBJ2-1,.,TRBV10-3,TGTGCCATCAGTGGCAGACAGGGAGGGGTTTACAATGAGCAGTTCTTC,CAISGRQGGVYNEQFF
.,TRBJ2-2,TRBD1,TRBV11-2,TGTGCCAGCAGCCTCTGGACAGGCGGTACCGGGGAGCTGTTTTTT,CASSLWTGGTGELFF
.,TRBJ2-7,TRBD2,TRBV27,TGTGCCAGCAAATTTGGGACTAGCGGGTCCTACGAGCAGTACTTC,CASKFGTSGSYEQYF
many,TRBJ2-1,.,TRBV10-3,TGTGCCATCAGTGGGGGCTCCTACAATGAGCAGTTCTTC,CAISGGSYNEQFF
.,TRBJ2-4,TRBD1,TRBV28,TGTGCCAGCAGTTTAAGGCCAGGGGGTATAAACATTCAGTACTTC,CASSLRPGGINIQYF
.,TRBJ2-1,.,TRBV27,TGTGCCAGCAGTGCCGCCGGGACACTCTACAATGAGCAGTTCTTC,CASSAAGTLYNEQFF
few,TRBJ2-7,TRBD1,TRBV28,TGTGCCAGCAGAACGCCGGGACAGAGCTCCTACGAGCAGTACTTC,CASRTPGQSSYEQYF
.,TRBJ1-2,TRBD1,TRBV28,TGTGCCAGCAGCCCCGACAGGGTTCAATCCTCCTATGGCTACACCTTC,CASSPDRVQSSYGYTF
few,TRBJ2-3,.,TRBV27,TGTGCCAGCAGTCCGACACCCCTAGCGAAGGGCACAGATACGCAGTATTTT,CASSPTPLAKGTDTQYF
.,TRBJ2-7,TRBD1,TRBV10-3,TGTGCCATCAGTGGGACAGGGGCGAGATACGAGCAGTACTTC,CAISGTGARYEQYF
many,TRBJ2-3,.,TRBV5-1,TGCGCCAGCAGCTTGACGGTTGATACGCAGTATTTT,CASSLTVDTQYF
few,TRBJ1-1,.,TRBV20-1,TGCAGTGCAGCGACAGGCATGAACACTGAAGCTTTCTTT,CSAATGMNTEAFF
.,TRBJ2-7,.,TRBV20-1,TGCAGTGCCCAAGGCCGGGGAAAGGTGCAATCCTACGAGCAGTACTTC,CSAQGRGKVQSYEQYF
few,TRBJ2-2,TRBD1,TRBV12-3/TRBV12-4,TGTGCCAGCGACCAGGGGGCGGGCACCGGGGAGCTGTTTTTT,CASDQGAGTGELFF
many,TRBJ2-3,.,TRBV30,TGTGCCTGGAGTCTGCTAACGGATACGCAGTATTTT,CAWSLLTDTQYF
few,TRBJ2-2,.,TRBV12-3/TRBV12-4,TGTGCCAGCAGTTTTCATATGGCGGGGGAGCTGTTTTTT,CASSFHMAGELFF
few,TRBJ2-3,.,TRBV20-1,TGCAGTGCTGGGGGTGTCCCCACGAGGCTCAGGTTAACAGATACGCAGTATTTT,CSAGGVPTRLRLTDTQYF
few,TRBJ2-3,.,TRBV7-2,TGTGCCAGCAGCTTAGGCAAGGGCGTCCAGGGCACAGATACGCAGTATTTT,CASSLGKGVQGTDTQYF
.,TRBJ2-5,.,TRBV29-1,TGCAGCGTCCCCCTCGCCGGTCCGGAGACCCAGTACTTC,CSVPLAGPETQYF
few,TRBJ2-7,TRBD2,TRBV20-1,TGCAGTGCTAGAGATTTAGCGGGGTGGTACGAGCAGTACTTC,CSARDLAGWYEQYF
many,TRBJ2-7,.,TRBV29-1,TGCAGCGTTGGAGGGCCCTACGAGCAGTACTTC,CSVGGPYEQYF
.,TRBJ1-1,.,TRBV29-1,TGCAGCGTTTTGCCGGGGCCTCCGGAGGGCACTGAAGCTTTCTTT,CSVLPGPPEGTEAFF
.,TRBJ2-6,.,TRBV28,TGTGCCAGCAGTTTATCGGTGGCGGCGGGTTCTGGGGCCAACGTCCTGACTTTC,CASSLSVAAGSGANVLTF
.,TRBJ2-1,TRBD2,TRBV3-1,TGTGCCAGCAGCCAAGTGGCGGGAGGTCGTTCCTACAATGAGCAGTTCTTC,CASSQVAGGRSYNEQFF
.,TRBJ2-2,TRBD1,TRBV5-1,TGCGCCAGCATTCCCGGGACAGGGGGAATGGCCGGGGAGCTGTTTTTT,CASIPGTGGMAGELFF
few,TRBJ1-4,.,TRBV28,TGTGCCAGCAGTTATTTAGGACAGACCTCGACCGCAACTAATGAAAAACTGTTTTTT,CASSYLGQTSTATNEKLFF
.,TRBJ2-5,TRBD2,TRBV4-1,TGCGCCAGCAGCCAAGTAACTAGCGGGGGGGCGAATGCCCAGTACTTC,CASSQVTSGGANAQYF